This TCR beta chain came from a study of long-term antiretroviral therapy in people with HIV. With survey level as its setting, the immunoSEQ assay was v3.0. Assay: immunoSEQ multiplex PCR; the TCRdb copy retains only in-frame clones and omits some. The sample comprises 11,000 to 15,000 clones, around 80% of which are singletons, and 7.2% rests with the top ten. Germline-derived CDR1 and CDR2 are KGHSH and LQKENI. The V gene end was trimmed by 5 bases and the J gene end by 3 bases; junction bases not matched to a gene: 6. The CDR3 extends over 14 amino acids. The receptor's source is a young man with HIV. The chain carries TRBV18 and TRBJ2-7; 8 bases match TRBD2. The source material was unsorted PBMCs, sampled 0.4 years after starting antiretroviral therapy. CDR3 protein: CASSIRSGSYEQYF. In nucleotides, the CDR3 is TGTGCCAGCTCAATACGGAGCGGGAGCTACGAGCAGTACTTC.